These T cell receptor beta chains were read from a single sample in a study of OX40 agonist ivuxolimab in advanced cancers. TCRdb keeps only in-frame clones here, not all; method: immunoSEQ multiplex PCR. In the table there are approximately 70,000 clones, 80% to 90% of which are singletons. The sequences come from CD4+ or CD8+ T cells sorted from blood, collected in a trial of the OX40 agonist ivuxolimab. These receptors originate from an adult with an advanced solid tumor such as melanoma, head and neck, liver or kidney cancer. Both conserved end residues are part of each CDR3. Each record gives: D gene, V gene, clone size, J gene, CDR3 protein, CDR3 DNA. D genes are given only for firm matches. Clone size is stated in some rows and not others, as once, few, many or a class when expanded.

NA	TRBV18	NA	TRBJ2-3	CASSPLSRDTQYF	TGTGCCAGCTCACCACTTTCAAGGGATACGCAGTATTTT
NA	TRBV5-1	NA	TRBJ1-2	CASSPLPDAGRYTF	TGCGCCAGCAGCCCGCTACCGGACGCAGGACGCTACACCTTC
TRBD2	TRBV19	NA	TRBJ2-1	CASRGTSGRILNEQFF	TGTGCCAGTAGGGGGACTAGCGGGAGAATTCTAAATGAGCAGTTCTTC
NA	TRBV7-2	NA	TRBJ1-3	CASSYLGISGNTIYF	TGTGCCAGCAGCTATTTAGGCATCTCTGGAAACACCATATATTTT
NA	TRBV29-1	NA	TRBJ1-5	CSVSVGGRQPQHF	TGCAGCGTTTCGGTAGGGGGGCGTCAGCCCCAGCATTTT
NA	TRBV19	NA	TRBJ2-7	CASRLQGRDEQYF	TGTGCCAGTAGATTACAGGGACGCGACGAGCAGTACTTC
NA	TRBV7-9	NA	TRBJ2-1	CASSFSGSYNEQFF	TGTGCCAGCAGCTTCAGCGGCTCCTACAATGAGCAGTTCTTC
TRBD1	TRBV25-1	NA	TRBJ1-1	CASGGIDRGRGNTEAFF	TGTGCCAGCGGGGGAATTGACAGGGGGCGCGGAAACACTGAAGCTTTCTTT
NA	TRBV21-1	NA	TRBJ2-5	CASSKRGGVSSQTQYF	TGTGCCAGCAGCAAACGCGGGGGGGTAAGTAGCCAGACCCAGTACTTC
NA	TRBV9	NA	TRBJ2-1	CASSPSWRRGEQFF	TGTGCCAGCAGCCCCTCATGGAGGAGGGGCGAGCAGTTCTTC
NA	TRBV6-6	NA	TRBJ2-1	CASSYGAHMGNDEQFF	TGTGCCAGCAGTTACGGGGCCCACATGGGGAACGATGAGCAGTTCTTC
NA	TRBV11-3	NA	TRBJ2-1	CASSLNSGPYNEQFF	TGTGCCAGCAGCTTAAATTCGGGACCCTACAATGAGCAGTTCTTC
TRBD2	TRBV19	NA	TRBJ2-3	CASSIGFSGRGGDTQYF	TGTGCCAGTAGTATAGGATTCAGCGGGAGGGGGGGAGATACGCAGTATTTT
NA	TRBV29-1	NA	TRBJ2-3	CSVLWTSTDTQYF	TGCAGCGTTCTCTGGACTAGCACAGATACGCAGTATTTT
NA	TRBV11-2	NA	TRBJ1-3	CASSLGATGNTIYF	TGTGCCAGCAGCTTAGGGGCCACTGGAAACACCATATATTTT
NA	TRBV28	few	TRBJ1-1	CASSTYGTSGTEAFF	TGTGCCAGCAGTACCTACGGGACGTCAGGCACTGAAGCTTTCTTT
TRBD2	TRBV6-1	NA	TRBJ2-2	CASTGLENTGELFF	TGTGCCAGCACCGGACTAGAGAACACCGGGGAGCTGTTTTTT